The source of this TCR beta chain is a study of T cells after yellow fever vaccination. Overall study findings and caveats: Any FACS-sorted repertoire could hold abundant clonotypes that contaminate it from the bulk population.

They built TCR cDNA with 5'RACE template switching, a step that put in a universal primer site and UMIs. TCRdb itself ran the 5' RACE reads through MiXCR, one entry per CDR3 protein. The sample has 500,000 to 550,000 distinct CDR3 sequences; around a fifth are singletons. To note about this clonotype: Its antigen is still unknown.

The clonotype comes from a man younger than 35 who received the YFV17D yellow fever vaccine. The sample was PBMCs, taken 21 days after the first yellow fever vaccination.

CDR3 DNA sequence: TGTGCCAGCAGCCAATATAGCGGGGGACCCTACAATGAGCAGTTCTTC. It encodes CASSQYSGGPYNEQFF. The gene calls are TRBV4-2 and TRBJ2-1; 9 nucleotides match TRBD2. V was clipped by 2 bases and J by 2 bases; unmatched bases: 4. Germline CDR1 LGHNA, CDR2 YNFKEQ. There are 16 residues in the CDR3.